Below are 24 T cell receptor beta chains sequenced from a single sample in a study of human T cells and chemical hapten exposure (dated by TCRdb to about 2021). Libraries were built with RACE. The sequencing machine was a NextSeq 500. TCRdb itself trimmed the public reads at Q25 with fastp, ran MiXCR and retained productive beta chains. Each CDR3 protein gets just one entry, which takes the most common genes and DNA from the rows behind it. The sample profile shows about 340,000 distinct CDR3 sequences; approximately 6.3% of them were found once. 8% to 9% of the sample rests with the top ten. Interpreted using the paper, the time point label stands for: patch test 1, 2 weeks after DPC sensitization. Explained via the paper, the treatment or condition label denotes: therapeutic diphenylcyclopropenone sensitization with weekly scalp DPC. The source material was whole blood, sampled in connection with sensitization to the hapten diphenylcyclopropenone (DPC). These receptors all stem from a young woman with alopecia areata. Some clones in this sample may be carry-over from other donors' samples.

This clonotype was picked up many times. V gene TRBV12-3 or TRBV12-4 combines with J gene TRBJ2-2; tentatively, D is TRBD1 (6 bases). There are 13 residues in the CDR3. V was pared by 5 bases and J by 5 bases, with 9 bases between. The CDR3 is CASSLGQTGELFF. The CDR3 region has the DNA TGTGCCAGCAGTCTCGGACAGACCGGGGAGCTGTTTTTT.

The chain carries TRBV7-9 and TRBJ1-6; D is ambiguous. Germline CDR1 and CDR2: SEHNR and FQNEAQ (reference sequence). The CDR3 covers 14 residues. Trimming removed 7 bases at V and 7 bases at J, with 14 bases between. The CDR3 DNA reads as TGTGCCAGCACGGATCGGGCCCCAAATTCACCCCTCCACTTT. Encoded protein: CASTDRAPNSPLHF.

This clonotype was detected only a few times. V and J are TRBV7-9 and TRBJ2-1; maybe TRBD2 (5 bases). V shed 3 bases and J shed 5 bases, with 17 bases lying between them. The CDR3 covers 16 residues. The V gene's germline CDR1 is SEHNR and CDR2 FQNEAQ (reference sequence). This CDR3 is CASSFGSRRSHNEQFF. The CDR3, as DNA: TGTGCCAGCAGCTTTGGGTCGCGGAGGTCCCACAATGAGCAGTTCTTC.

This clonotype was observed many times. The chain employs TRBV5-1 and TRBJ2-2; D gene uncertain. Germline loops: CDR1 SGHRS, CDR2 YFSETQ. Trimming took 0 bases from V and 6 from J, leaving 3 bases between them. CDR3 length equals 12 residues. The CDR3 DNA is TGCGCCAGCAGCTTGGATGCCGGGGAGCTGTTTTTT. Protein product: CASSLDAGELFF.

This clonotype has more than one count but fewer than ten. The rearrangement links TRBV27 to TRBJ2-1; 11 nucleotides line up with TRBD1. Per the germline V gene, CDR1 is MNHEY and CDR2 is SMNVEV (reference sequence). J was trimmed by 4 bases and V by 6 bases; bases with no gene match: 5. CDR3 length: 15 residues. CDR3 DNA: TGTGCCAGCAGGGGACAGGGGGTATTTTACAATGAGCAGTTCTTC. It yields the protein CASRGQGVFYNEQFF.

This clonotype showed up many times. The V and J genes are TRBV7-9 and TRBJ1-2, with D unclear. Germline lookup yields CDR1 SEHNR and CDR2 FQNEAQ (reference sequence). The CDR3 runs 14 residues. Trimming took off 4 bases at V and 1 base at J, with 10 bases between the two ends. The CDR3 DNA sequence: TGTGCCAGCAGCTCCTTGATTAGTAACTATGGCTACACCTTC. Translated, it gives CASSSLISNYGYTF.

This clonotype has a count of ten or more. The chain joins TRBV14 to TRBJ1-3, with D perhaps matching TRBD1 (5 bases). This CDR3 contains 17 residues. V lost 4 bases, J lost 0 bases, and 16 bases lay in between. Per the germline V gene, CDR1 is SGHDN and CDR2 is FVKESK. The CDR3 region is CASSPLGGTLSGNTIYF. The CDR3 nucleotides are TGTGCCAGCAGCCCCTTAGGAGGGACCCTCTCTGGAAACACCATATATTTT.

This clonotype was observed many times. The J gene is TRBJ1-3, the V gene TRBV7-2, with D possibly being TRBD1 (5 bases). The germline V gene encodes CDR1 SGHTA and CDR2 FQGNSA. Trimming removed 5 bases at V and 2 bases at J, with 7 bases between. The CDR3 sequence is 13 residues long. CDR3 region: CASSTGPGNTIYF. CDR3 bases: TGTGCCAGCAGCACGGGACCTGGAAACACCATATATTTT.

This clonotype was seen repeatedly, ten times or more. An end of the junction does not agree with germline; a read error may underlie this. CDR3 sequence reads: CASRATLAGPTF. The CDR3 DNA sequence: TGTGCCAGCAGAGCTACACTAGCGGGGCCGACCTTC. The V call is TRBV12-3 or TRBV12-4, the J call TRBJ2-7; TRBD2 aligns across 10 bases. The CDR3 contains 12 residues.

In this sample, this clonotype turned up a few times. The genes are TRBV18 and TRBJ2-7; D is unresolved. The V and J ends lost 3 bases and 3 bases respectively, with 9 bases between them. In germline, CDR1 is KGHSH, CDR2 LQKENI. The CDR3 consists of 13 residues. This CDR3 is CASSPDRYYEQYF. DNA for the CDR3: TGTGCCAGCTCACCCGATCGCTACTACGAGCAGTACTTC.

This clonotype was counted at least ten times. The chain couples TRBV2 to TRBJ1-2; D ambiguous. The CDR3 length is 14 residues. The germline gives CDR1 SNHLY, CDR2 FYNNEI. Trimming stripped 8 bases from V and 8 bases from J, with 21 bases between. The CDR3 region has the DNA TGTGCCAGCGAGCGGGAGAACCAGCGGCGGGGCTACACCTTC. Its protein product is CASERENQRRGYTF.

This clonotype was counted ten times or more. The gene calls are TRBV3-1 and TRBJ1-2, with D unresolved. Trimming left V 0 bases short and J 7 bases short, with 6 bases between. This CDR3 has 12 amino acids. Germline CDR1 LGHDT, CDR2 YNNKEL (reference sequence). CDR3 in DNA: TGTGCCAGCAGCCAAGATTATGGTGGCTACACCTTC. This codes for CASSQDYGGYTF.

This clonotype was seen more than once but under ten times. Here the CDR3 reads CASSVDGLVNGYTF. In DNA, the CDR3 is TGTGCCAGCAGCGTAGATGGTCTCGTAAATGGCTACACCTTC. The chain carries TRBV9 and TRBJ1-2, with D unclear. The germline V and J ends were trimmed by 0 bases and 6 bases, with 12 bases remaining between them. The CDR3 runs 14 residues. The germline gives CDR1 SGDLS, CDR2 YYNGEE.

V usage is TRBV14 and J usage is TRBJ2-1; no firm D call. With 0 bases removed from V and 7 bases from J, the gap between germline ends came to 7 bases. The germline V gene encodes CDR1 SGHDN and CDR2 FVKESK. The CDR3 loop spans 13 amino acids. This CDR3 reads CASSQDRRNEQFF. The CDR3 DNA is TGTGCCAGCAGCCAAGATCGTCGGAATGAGCAGTTCTTC.

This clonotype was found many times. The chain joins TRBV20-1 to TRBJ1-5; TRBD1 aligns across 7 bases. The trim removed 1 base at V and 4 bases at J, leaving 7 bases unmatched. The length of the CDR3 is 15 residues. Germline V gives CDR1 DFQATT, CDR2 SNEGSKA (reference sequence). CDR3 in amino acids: CSARGAGTVNQPQHF. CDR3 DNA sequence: TGCAGTGCTAGAGGCGCCGGGACAGTTAATCAGCCCCAGCATTTT.

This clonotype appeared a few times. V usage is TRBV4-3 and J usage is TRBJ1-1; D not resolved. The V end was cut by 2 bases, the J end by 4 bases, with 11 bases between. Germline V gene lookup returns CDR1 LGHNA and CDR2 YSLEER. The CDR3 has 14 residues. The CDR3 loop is CASSQLLLSTEAFF. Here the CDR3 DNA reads TGCGCCAGCAGCCAATTATTATTGAGCACTGAAGCTTTCTTT.

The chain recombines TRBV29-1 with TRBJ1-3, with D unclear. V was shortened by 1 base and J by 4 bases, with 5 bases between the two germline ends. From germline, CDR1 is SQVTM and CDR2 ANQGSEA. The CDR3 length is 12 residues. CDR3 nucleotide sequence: TGCAGCGTTGAAGGCGGAGGAAACACCATATATTTT. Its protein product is CSVEGGGNTIYF. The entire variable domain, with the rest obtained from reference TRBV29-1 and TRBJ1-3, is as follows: SAVISQKPSRDICQRGTSLTIQCQVDSQVTMMFWYRQQPGQSLTLIATANQGSEATYESGFVIDKFPISRPNLTFSTLTVSNMSPEDSSIYLCSVEGGGNTIYFGEGSWLTVV.

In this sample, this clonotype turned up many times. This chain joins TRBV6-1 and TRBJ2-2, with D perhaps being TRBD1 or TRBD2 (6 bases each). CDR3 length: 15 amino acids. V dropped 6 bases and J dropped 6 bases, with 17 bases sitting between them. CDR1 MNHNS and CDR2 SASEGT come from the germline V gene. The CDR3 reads CASRREDSSAGELFF. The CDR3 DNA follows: TGTGCCAGCAGGAGGGAGGACAGCTCGGCCGGGGAGCTGTTTTTT.

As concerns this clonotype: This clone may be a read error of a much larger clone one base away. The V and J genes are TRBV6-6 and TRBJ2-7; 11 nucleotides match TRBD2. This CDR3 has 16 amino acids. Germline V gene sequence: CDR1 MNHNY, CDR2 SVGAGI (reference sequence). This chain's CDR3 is CAGRKVLAGGSYEQYF. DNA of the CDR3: TGTGCCGGCAGGAAGGTCCTAGCGGGGGGTTCCTACGAGCAGTACTTC.

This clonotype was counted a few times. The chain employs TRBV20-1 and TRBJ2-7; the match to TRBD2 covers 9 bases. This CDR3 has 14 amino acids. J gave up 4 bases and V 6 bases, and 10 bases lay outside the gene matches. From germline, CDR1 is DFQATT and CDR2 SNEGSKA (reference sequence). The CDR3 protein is CSARRAGGRYEQYF. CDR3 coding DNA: TGCAGTGCGAGAAGAGCGGGGGGAAGGTACGAGCAGTACTTC.

The CDR3 loop reads CATSDSWGSNQPQHF. DNA for the CDR3: TGTGCCACCAGTGATTCATGGGGGAGCAATCAGCCCCAGCATTTT. V is TRBV24-1 and J is TRBJ1-5, with D maybe TRBD1 (5 bases). The CDR3 runs to 15 residues. CDR1 is KGHDR, CDR2 SFDVKD, per germline. With 2 bases removed from V and 1 base from J, the gap between germline ends came to 8 bases.

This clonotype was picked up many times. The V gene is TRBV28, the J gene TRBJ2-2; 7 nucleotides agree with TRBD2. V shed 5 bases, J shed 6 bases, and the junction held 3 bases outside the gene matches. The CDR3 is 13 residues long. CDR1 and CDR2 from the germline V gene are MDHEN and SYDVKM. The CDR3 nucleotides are TGTGCCAGCAGTCTCAGCGGGGCCGGGGAGCTGTTTTTT. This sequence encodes CASSLSGAGELFF.

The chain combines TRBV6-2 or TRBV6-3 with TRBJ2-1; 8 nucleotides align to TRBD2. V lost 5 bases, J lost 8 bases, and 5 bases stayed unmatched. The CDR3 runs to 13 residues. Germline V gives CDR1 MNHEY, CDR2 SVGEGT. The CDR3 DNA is TGTGCCAGCAGTATGGCGGGGGGCGATGAGCAGTTCTTC. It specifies CASSMAGGDEQFF.

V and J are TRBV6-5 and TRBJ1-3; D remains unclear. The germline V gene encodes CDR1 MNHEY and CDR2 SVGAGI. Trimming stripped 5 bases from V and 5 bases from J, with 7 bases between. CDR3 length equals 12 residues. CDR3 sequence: CASSRDRNTIYF. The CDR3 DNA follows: TGTGCCAGCAGTAGAGACCGAAACACCATATATTTT.